A single sample gave rise to the 15 T cell receptor beta chains below, sequenced in a study of lymphopenia after photon versus proton radiotherapy. Profiling relied on immunoSEQ multiplex PCR, and the TCRdb table lists in-frame clones only, not all of them. The sample includes 25,000 to 30,000 clones, over 75% of them seen just once. The sequenced sample was peripheral blood, obtained from a patient treated with photon-based radiotherapy. Receptors were obtained from a man aged 50 or older with gastric cancer.

The V and J genes are TRBV7-2 and TRBJ1-3, with D possibly matching TRBD1 (6 bases). V was trimmed by 5 bases and J by 0 bases, leaving 11 bases between them. The CDR3 is 15 amino acids. Germline lookup yields CDR1 SGHTA and CDR2 FQGNSA. CDR3 amino acids: CASSPDSSSGNTIYF. The DNA for the CDR3 is TGTGCCAGCAGCCCGGACAGTTCCTCTGGAAACACCATATATTTT. Variable domain in full (rest from reference TRBV7-2 and TRBJ1-3): GAGVSQSPSNKVTEKGKDVELRCDPISGHTALYWYRQSLGQGLEFLIYFQGNSAPDKSGLPSDRFSAERTGGSVSTLTIQRTQQEDSAVYLCASSPDSSSGNTIYFGEGSWLTVV.

The rearrangement links TRBV7-2 to TRBJ2-3; D gene uncertain. With 3 bases removed from V and 4 bases from J, the gap between germline ends came to 11 bases. This CDR3 has 14 amino acids. CDR1 is SGHTA, CDR2 FQGNSA, per germline. CDR3 nucleotide sequence: TGTGCCAGCAGCTTGGGTCTCTGGTCAGATACGCAGTATTTT. It translates to CASSLGLWSDTQYF. The full variable domain, rest sourced from reference TRBV7-2 and TRBJ2-3, is GAGVSQSPSNKVTEKGKDVELRCDPISGHTALYWYRQSLGQGLEFLIYFQGNSAPDKSGLPSDRFSAERTGGSVSTLTIQRTQQEDSAVYLCASSLGLWSDTQYFGPGTRLTVL.

The V call is TRBV2, the J call TRBJ1-1; D gene ambiguous. CDR3 size: 16 residues. Germline CDR1 and CDR2: SNHLY and FYNNEI. V lost 7 bases and J lost 0, with 18 bases in between. CDR3: CASTQDGTNMNTEAFF. Here the CDR3 DNA reads TGTGCCAGCACCCAGGACGGCACTAATATGAACACTGAAGCTTTCTTT.

The chain combines TRBV2 with TRBJ2-3; TRBD2 agrees at 13 bases. Germline CDR1 reads SNHLY; CDR2 reads FYNNEI. Trimming removed 5 bases from V and 6 bases from J; junction bases left unmatched: 5. There are 15 residues in the CDR3. The CDR3 DNA reads as TGTGCCAGCAGTCTTACTAGCGGGGGGGCTGATACGCAGTATTTT. Translating it yields CASSLTSGGADTQYF.

The CDR3 region is CASSLEQGDTEAFF. CDR3 in DNA: TGTGCCAGCAGCTTAGAACAGGGTGACACTGAAGCTTTCTTT. This chain joins TRBV7-6 and TRBJ1-1; possibly TRBD1 for D (6 bases). The ends were cut back, 1 base at V and 3 bases at J, with 9 bases in the middle. Germline V CDR1 and CDR2: SGHVS, FNYEAQ. This CDR3 has 14 residues. Full variable domain (rest looked up from reference TRBV7-6 and TRBJ1-1): GAGVSQSPRYKVTKRGQDVALRCDPISGHVSLYWYRQALGQGPEFLTYFNYEAQQDKSGLPNDRFSAERPEGSISTLTIQRTEQRDSAMYRCASSLEQGDTEAFFGQGTRLTVV.

By sample share, this clone is medium-sized (0.01 to 0.1%). The chain is built from TRBV2 and TRBJ2-5; D gene uncertain. Trimming removed 0 bases at V and 2 bases at J, with 7 bases between. CDR3 length equals 14 residues. Germline V gene data show CDR1 as SNHLY and CDR2 as FYNNEI. CDR3: CASSEAALQETQYF. In nucleotides, the CDR3 is TGTGCCAGCAGTGAAGCAGCACTACAAGAGACCCAGTACTTC.

This clone was observed once. The rearrangement uses TRBV7-7 and TRBJ2-1; TRBD1 matches at 9 bases. The germline gives CDR1 SSHAT, CDR2 FNYEAQ (reference sequence). After removal of 5 bases from V and 7 bases from J, the junction contained 9 bases not matched to a gene. The CDR3 runs to 15 residues. For the CDR3, the DNA is TGTGCCAGCAGCCCCGCCGGGACAGGGAAGAATGAGCAGTTCTTC. This sequence encodes CASSPAGTGKNEQFF.

This chain connects TRBV6-1 to TRBJ2-1, with D uncertain. CDR3 length: 12 amino acids. With 7 bases removed from V and 2 bases from J, the gap between germline ends came to 6 bases. Germline V gene sequence: CDR1 MNHNS, CDR2 SASEGT. In DNA, the CDR3 is TGTGCCAGCAAAAAAACCTACAATGAGCAGTTCTTC. Translating gives CASKKTYNEQFF.

The rearrangement links TRBV4-2 to TRBJ2-5; a weak D match, TRBD1 (5 bases). This CDR3 region has 14 residues. Trimming removed 4 bases from V and 2 bases from J, with 11 bases in between. Per germline, CDR1 LGHNA and CDR2 YNFKEQ. The CDR3 protein is CASSRDRSQETQYF. The CDR3 nucleotides read TGTGCCAGCAGCCGCGACAGATCACAAGAGACCCAGTACTTC.

Only one count was recorded for this clone. This chain uses TRBV30 with TRBJ2-1; weak D call: TRBD2 (7 bases). The CDR3 spans 11 residues. V lost 2 bases to trimming and J lost 12 bases, with 11 bases between them. The germline V gene encodes CDR1 GTSNPN and CDR2 SVGIG (reference sequence). The CDR3 protein is CAWSRGAGQFF. As DNA, the CDR3 is TGTGCCTGGAGTCGGGGGGCCGGGCAGTTCTTC.

The chain couples TRBV2 to TRBJ1-2, with a tentative D call TRBD1 (5 bases). Trimming left V 8 bases short and J 1 base short, with 14 bases between. The germline V gene has CDR1 SNHLY and CDR2 FYNNEI. CDR3 size: 14 residues. CDR3 sequence (DNA): TGTGCCAGCCAGGGAGCCTTTATTAACTATGGCTACACCTTC. Amino acids: CASQGAFINYGYTF.

This rearrangement joins TRBV18 to TRBJ2-2, with 8 bases identical to TRBD2. This CDR3 spans 18 amino acids. Germline V gene lookup returns CDR1 KGHSH and CDR2 LQKENI. V lost 2 bases, J lost 0 bases, and 8 bases stayed unmatched. CDR3 DNA sequence: TGTGCCAGCTCACCAACGGGGGGGCTGATCGCGAACACCGGGGAGCTGTTTTTT. This sequence encodes CASSPTGGLIANTGELFF.

The V call is TRBV9, the J call TRBJ2-5; the D is unclear. Germline CDR1 SGDLS, CDR2 YYNGEE. The CDR3 length is 13 residues. Trimming took 4 bases from V and 2 from J, leaving 9 bases between them. CDR3 DNA: TGTGCCAGCAGCCAACGAAGACAAGAGACCCAGTACTTC. Translating it yields CASSQRRQETQYF.

This chain connects TRBV12-5 to TRBJ1-5; 8 nucleotides agree with TRBD1. The trim removed 7 bases at V and 3 bases at J, leaving 8 bases unmatched. Germline CDR1 and CDR2: LGHNT and FRNRAP. The CDR3 spans 15 residues. The CDR3 coding sequence is TGTGCTAGTGCCCCGGGGACAGGTTCCAATCAGCCCCAGCATTTT. Encoded protein: CASAPGTGSNQPQHF. Supplemented by reference TRBV12-5 and TRBJ1-5, the full variable domain reads DARVTQTPRHKVTEMGQEVTMRCQPILGHNTVFWYRQTMMQGLELLAYFRNRAPLDDSGMPKDRFSAEMPDATLATLKIQPSEPRDSAVYFCASAPGTGSNQPQHFGDGTRLSIL.

A few counts support this clone. V is TRBV11-1 and J is TRBJ1-1; D is perhaps TRBD1 (5 bases). V lost 4 bases to trimming and J lost 1 base, with 7 bases between them. The CDR3 extends over 13 amino acids. In germline, CDR1 is SGHAT, CDR2 FQDESV (reference sequence). For the CDR3, the DNA is TGTGCCAGCAGCTCCCAGGGGAACACTGAAGCTTTCTTT. It yields the protein CASSSQGNTEAFF. The full variable domain, completed using reference TRBV11-1 and TRBJ1-1, is EAEVAQSPRYKITEKSQAVAFWCDPISGHATLYWYRQILGQGPELLVQFQDESVVDDSQLPKDRFSAERLKGVDSTLKIQPAELGDSAMYLCASSSQGNTEAFFGQGTRLTVV.